Listed below are T cell receptor beta chains from one sample, sequenced in a study of cytomegalovirus exposure and HLA in healthy donors. Some clones are missing from TCRdb's copy, which holds only in-frame ones; the method was immunoSEQ multiplex PCR. In the table there are approximately 190,000 clones, 82% of which are singletons. The sequencing input was PBMCs. The source is a boy aged 2 to 10 in good health and CMV-seronegative. Each CDR3 is given with its conserved first and last residue. The D gene is left open where the match is weak. A row's size may be missing; if present it is once, few, many or a size class.

>TRBJ2-6|TRBV10-3|few|TRBD2
CAIAEPGLAGVSGANVLTF
TGTGCCATCGCAGAACCGGGACTAGCGGGGGTCTCTGGGGCCAACGTCCTGACTTTC
>TRBJ2-5|TRBV19|-|TRBD1
CASSGQGAETQYF
TGTGCCAGTAGTGGGCAGGGGGCGGAGACCCAGTACTTC
>TRBJ1-1|TRBV6-5|-|-
CASSELEAYTEAFF
TGTGCCAGCAGTGAATTGGAGGCCTACACTGAAGCTTTCTTT
>TRBJ2-2|TRBV5-1|-|-
CASSGRSGAGELFF
TGCGCCAGCAGCGGACGTAGCGGAGCCGGGGAGCTGTTTTTT
>TRBJ1-2|TRBV30|-|-
CAWSLAGLNYGYTF
TGTGCCTGGAGTCTTGCAGGACTGAACTATGGCTACACCTTC
>TRBJ1-4|TRBV18|-|TRBD1
CASSPFPGQANEKLFF
TGTGCCAGCTCACCTTTCCCGGGACAGGCTAATGAAAAACTGTTTTTT
>TRBJ1-2|TRBV7-8|-|-
CASSLAKLVGGGYTF
TGTGCCAGCAGCTTAGCTAAATTAGTGGGAGGTGGCTACACCTTC
>TRBJ1-6|TRBV5-1|-|-
CASSHRPGANHNSPLHF
TGCGCCAGCAGCCACCGTCCAGGCGCGAACCATAATTCACCCCTCCACTTT
>TRBJ1-1|TRBV5-1|-|-
CASSLGSRQGTEAFF
TGCGCCAGCAGCCTGGGATCCCGGCAGGGAACTGAAGCTTTCTTT
>TRBJ2-3|TRBV4-2|-|TRBD2
CASSHRGLAGDHRTDTQYF
TGTGCCAGCAGCCACCGAGGACTAGCGGGGGACCACCGCACAGATACGCAGTATTTT
>TRBJ2-7|TRBV18|-|-
CASSPGGWSYEQYF
TGTGCCAGCTCACCCGGCGGCTGGTCCTACGAGCAGTACTTC
>TRBJ1-1|TRBV2|-|-
CASSDSPRYNTEAFF
TGTGCCAGCAGTGACTCCCCTAGATACAACACTGAAGCTTTCTTT
>TRBJ1-2|TRBV4-1|-|TRBD1
CASRQTGQGGYTF
TGCGCCAGCAGGCAGACAGGGCAGGGAGGCTACACCTTC
>TRBJ1-1|TRBV4-2|-|-
CASSQEGGLNTEAFF
TGTGCCAGCAGCCAAGAGGGGGGTTTGAACACTGAAGCTTTCTTT
>TRBJ1-2|TRBV18|-|-
CASSPSRGDGYTF
TGTGCCAGCTCACCATCTCGGGGTGATGGCTACACCTTC
>TRBJ1-2|TRBV7-9|-|-
CASSPGQSYGYTF
TGTGCCAGCAGCCCCGGACAGTCCTATGGCTACACCTTC
>TRBJ1-1|TRBV19|-|-
CASSIQGGVAEAFF
TGTGCCAGTAGTATACAGGGAGGGGTGGCTGAAGCTTTCTTT
>TRBJ1-6|TRBV9|-|-
CASSVAPVNSPLHF
TGTGCCAGCAGCGTCGCTCCAGTAAATTCACCCCTCCACTTT
>TRBJ1-2|TRBV28|-|TRBD1
CASSLWTGNGYTF
TGTGCCAGCAGTTTGTGGACAGGGAATGGCTACACCTTC
>TRBJ2-6|TRBV7-9|few|-
CASSPPASSGANVLTF
TGTGCCAGCAGCCCACCAGCTAGCTCTGGGGCCAACGTCCTGACTTTC
>TRBJ1-1|TRBV2|-|-
CASCRQPMNTEAFF
TGTGCCAGCTGTCGACAGCCTATGAACACTGAAGCTTTCTTT
>TRBJ1-2|TRBV30|-|TRBD1
CAWSASGTGDYGYTF
TGTGCCTGGAGTGCCTCCGGGACAGGGGACTATGGCTACACCTTC
>TRBJ1-1|TRBV11-3|once|-
CANSGPSPNTEAFF
TGTGCCAACTCAGGTCCTTCTCCGAACACTGAAGCTTTCTTT
>TRBJ1-2|TRBV9|-|-
CASSEGKDHGYTF
TGTGCCAGCAGCGAGGGGAAAGACCATGGCTACACCTTC
>TRBJ2-4|TRBV2|-|-
CASSRTALDIQYF
TGTGCCAGCAGCAGGACTGCCCTAGACATTCAGTACTTC
>TRBJ2-3|TRBV2|-|TRBD2
CASTLGLSTDTQYF
TGTGCCAGCACCCTGGGACTAAGCACAGATACGCAGTATTTT
>TRBJ1-2|TRBV25-1|-|TRBD1
CASSDPSTQGRFGGYTF
TGTGCCAGCAGTGACCCCTCCACACAGGGGAGGTTTGGTGGCTACACCTTC
>TRBJ2-5|TRBV15|-|-
CATEGFGETQYF
TGTGCCACTGAGGGCTTCGGAGAGACCCAGTACTTC
>TRBJ1-6|TRBV19|-|-
CASSKGEYSPLHF
TGTGCCAGTAGTAAAGGGGAATATTCACCCCTCCACTTT
>TRBJ2-3|TRBV5-4|-|TRBD2
CASSPTHILAGGTDTQYF
TGTGCCAGCAGCCCGACCCACATCCTAGCGGGGGGCACAGATACGCAGTATTTT
>TRBJ2-2|TRBV6-5|once|TRBD2
CASRRHGRANGELFF
TGTGCCAGCAGACGACACGGGAGGGCCAACGGGGAGCTGTTTTTT
>TRBJ1-3|TRBV2|-|-
CASSRLGGAGGNTIYF
TGTGCCAGCAGCCGCCTGGGAGGGGCAGGAGGAAACACCATATATTTT
>TRBJ2-7|TRBV7-2|few|-
CASSLEGVGGAAEQYF
TGTGCCAGCAGCTTAGAGGGGGTAGGGGGGGCAGCCGAGCAGTACTTC
>TRBJ1-2|TRBV5-1|once|TRBD1
CASSLGGTAANYGYTF
TGCGCCAGCAGCTTGGGGGGGACAGCCGCTAACTATGGCTACACCTTC
>TRBJ2-5|TRBV6-1|-|-
CASSNSRVETQYF
TGTGCCAGCAGCAACAGCAGGGTAGAGACCCAGTACTTC
>TRBJ2-3|TRBV5-1|-|TRBD2
CASSLDGLAPDTQYF
TGCGCCAGCAGCTTGGATGGACTAGCCCCAGATACGCAGTATTTT
>TRBJ1-2|TRBV10-3|-|TRBD1
CAISESNRGPNYGYTF
TGTGCCATCAGTGAGTCGAACAGGGGGCCTAACTATGGCTACACCTTC
>TRBJ2-2|TRBV7-2|-|-
CASSSRIANTGELFF
TGTGCCAGCAGCTCCCGAATAGCGAACACCGGGGAGCTGTTTTTT
>TRBJ1-1|TRBV13|-|TRBD1
CASSHEGGQGNTEAFF
TGTGCCAGCAGCCACGAAGGGGGACAGGGGAACACTGAAGCTTTCTTT
>TRBJ1-1|TRBV5-4|-|-
CASSLGQGTVRTEAFF
TGTGCCAGCAGCTTGGGGCAGGGGACGGTTCGGACTGAAGCTTTCTTT
>TRBJ1-5|TRBV4-3|-|-
CASSQDLYRDHQPQHF
TGCGCCAGCAGCCAAGATCTGTACAGGGACCATCAGCCCCAGCATTTT
>TRBJ2-3|TRBV6-4|-|TRBD2
CASSDSSGGTDTQYF
TGTGCCAGCAGTGACTCTAGCGGGGGCACAGATACGCAGTATTTT
>TRBJ1-2|TRBV15|-|TRBD1
CATTRQGDGYTF
TGTGCCACCACCAGACAGGGGGATGGCTACACCTTC
>TRBJ1-6|TRBV10-3|-|-
CAIEEDLDSPLHF
TGTGCCATCGAGGAGGATCTGGATTCACCCCTCCACTTT
>TRBJ2-5|TRBV7-9|-|TRBD2
CASNRGGPQETQYF
TGTGCCAGCAACCGGGGGGGCCCCCAAGAGACCCAGTACTTC
>TRBJ2-3|TRBV7-9|-|TRBD2
CASSPNLGTSDSRADTQYF
TGTGCCAGCAGCCCTAACCTGGGGACTAGCGATAGTAGGGCAGATACGCAGTATTTT
>TRBJ1-5|TRBV7-9|-|-
CASSLSGSGQPQHF
TGTGCCAGCAGCTTAAGCGGATCCGGTCAGCCCCAGCATTTT
>TRBJ2-3|TRBV4-3|-|TRBD2
CASSQARGGADTQYF
TGCGCCAGCAGCCAAGCGCGGGGGGGGGCAGATACGCAGTATTTT
>TRBJ2-4|TRBV4-2|-|TRBD2
CASSQDFPGLKNIQYF
TGTGCCAGCAGCCAAGACTTCCCGGGACTAAAAAACATTCAGTACTTC
>TRBJ1-6|TRBV10-3|-|TRBD1
CAISRQGNSPLHF
TGTGCCATCAGCCGACAGGGTAATTCACCCCTCCACTTT